These 18 T cell receptor beta chains were all obtained from the same sample, sequenced in a study of blood T cell repertoires in COVID-19. TCRdb's copy holds only in-frame clones and misses some; the assay was immunoSEQ multiplex PCR. The profile shows almost 500,000 clones, approximately 91% of them singletons. Sequences were obtained from PBMCs or T cells enriched from blood (not recorded which). These receptors were obtained from a woman aged 60-75 years who had recovered from COVID-19.

The chain links TRBV10-2 to TRBJ2-3; TRBD2 matches at 7 bases. The CDR3 has 14 residues. V lost 10 bases and J lost 2; bases outside the gene matches: 9. The germline V gene has CDR1 WSHSY and CDR2 SAAADI. The CDR3 reads CANLGLRITDTQYF. CDR3 sequence (DNA): TGCGCCAACCTGGGACTACGCATCACAGATACGCAGTATTTT.

This clone was picked up a small number of times. V usage is TRBV6-1 and J usage is TRBJ2-5; a possible D gene is TRBD1 (6 bases). V dropped 0 bases and J dropped 1 base, with 12 bases sitting between them. The CDR3 consists of 16 residues. CDR1 and CDR2 (germline): MNHNS, SASEGT. CDR3 sequence: CASSEALGQSQETQYF. The CDR3 DNA sequence: TGTGCCAGCAGTGAAGCCTTGGGACAATCCCAAGAGACCCAGTACTTC.

The chain has TRBV27 and TRBJ1-1; D unclear. The CDR3 has 13 residues. V lost 6 bases and J lost 1, with 9 bases in between. The V gene's germline CDR1 is MNHEY and CDR2 SMNVEV (reference sequence). The chain's CDR3 is CASRATRNTEAFF. The CDR3 nucleotides read TGTGCCAGCAGGGCGACAAGGAACACTGAAGCTTTCTTT.

The chain has TRBV12-3 or TRBV12-4 and TRBJ1-5; no clear D gene. This CDR3 region has 13 residues. Deletions cut 3 bases from V and 9 bases from J, with 12 bases between. The CDR3 is CASSFRDTRPQHF. CDR3 nucleotides: TGTGCCAGCAGTTTTCGCGACACGCGGCCCCAGCATTTT.

This rearrangement joins TRBV9 to TRBJ2-3; D might be TRBD1 (6 bases). The germline V gene encodes CDR1 SGDLS and CDR2 YYNGEE. This CDR3 is built from 15 residues. Between the trimmed V and J ends, which lost 4 bases and 7 bases, there was a span of 19 bases. For the CDR3, the DNA is TGTGCCAGCAGCCAGGGGACCGACTCACGTTATACGCAGTATTTT. It codes for CASSQGTDSRYTQYF.

This clone has a single count. V and J are TRBV4-1 and TRBJ2-2, with 11 bases fitting TRBD1. The CDR3 runs 16 residues. Trimming at V came to 2 bases and at J to 6 bases, leaving 5 bases not matched to a gene. Germline V CDR1 and CDR2: MGHRA, YSYEKL. The CDR3 spells CASSQPGQGVSGELFF. In DNA form, the CDR3 reads TGCGCCAGCAGCCAACCGGGACAGGGGGTCTCCGGGGAGCTGTTTTTT.

The CDR3 reads CAISGGVSNQPQHF. DNA for the CDR3: TGTGCCATCAGTGGGGGGGTTAGCAATCAGCCCCAGCATTTT. The V gene is TRBV10-3, the J gene TRBJ1-5; perhaps TRBD1 as D (5 bases). Per germline, CDR1 ENHRY and CDR2 SYGVKD. The CDR3 contains 14 residues. V lost 4 bases and J 0 bases, leaving 7 bases between the germline ends.

The V call is TRBV2, the J call TRBJ1-6; possibly TRBD1 for D (6 bases). The CDR3 consists of 17 residues. Germline V gene lookup returns CDR1 SNHLY and CDR2 FYNNEI. The V and J ends lost 4 bases and 8 bases respectively, with 21 bases between them. The CDR3 DNA follows: TGTGCCAGCAGTGGGAGGTCTACAGGGAGAGTTTATTCACCCCTCCACTTT. Amino acid sequence: CASSGRSTGRVYSPLHF.

This chain connects TRBV6-5 to TRBJ2-1; a weak D match, TRBD2 (6 bases). With 7 bases removed from V and 3 bases from J, the gap between germline ends came to 13 bases. This CDR3 region has 14 residues. Germline V CDR1 and CDR2: MNHEY, SVGAGI. The CDR3 protein is CASTPVSGYNEQFF. As DNA, the CDR3 is TGTGCCAGCACCCCTGTTAGCGGCTACAATGAGCAGTTCTTC.

The chain uses TRBV3-1 (or the pseudogene TRBV3-2) and TRBJ1-1; TRBD1 matches 9 bases. The V gene end was trimmed by 1 base and the J gene end by 0 bases; junction bases not matched to a gene: 9. Germline V CDR1 and CDR2: LGHDT, YNNKEL (reference sequence). CDR3 length: 18 residues. The DNA of the CDR3 is TGTGCCAGCAGCCAAGGCCCGGGACAGGGAGGTATGAACACTGAAGCTTTCTTT. It translates to CASSQGPGQGGMNTEAFF.

The chain employs TRBV5-8 and TRBJ1-2, with 7 bases lining up with TRBD1. In germline, CDR1 is SGHTS, CDR2 YDEGEE. The CDR3 consists of 16 residues. J gave up 0 bases and V 1 base, and 6 bases lay outside the gene matches. As DNA, the CDR3 is TGTGCCAGCAGCTTGTTTCCGGGACAGACTAACTATGGCTACACCTTC. It translates to CASSLFPGQTNYGYTF.

This clone was found a few times. The chain uses TRBV11-3 and TRBJ1-5; 7 nucleotides align to TRBD1. The CDR3 totals 13 residues. Per the germline V gene, CDR1 is SGHNT and CDR2 is YENEEA. Trimming removed 5 bases from V and 5 bases from J; junction bases left unmatched: 3. The CDR3 region is CASSTDRDQPQHF. The CDR3 DNA reads TGTGCCAGCAGCACAGACAGGGATCAGCCCCAGCATTTT. Filled out from reference TRBV11-3 and TRBJ1-5, the complete variable domain reads EAGVVQSPRYKIIEKKQPVAFWCNPISGHNTLYWYLQNLGQGPELLIRYENEEAVDDSQLPKDRFSAERLKGVDSTLKIQPAELGDSAVYLCASSTDRDQPQHFGDGTRLSIL.

A remark on this clone: This sample includes further DNA sequences coding for the same CDR3. The rearrangement uses TRBV19 and TRBJ2-1; perhaps TRBD1 as D (6 bases). CDR3 length: 13 amino acids. Deletions cut 4 bases from V and 3 bases from J, with 7 bases between. CDR1 is LNHDA, CDR2 SQIVND, per germline (reference sequence). The chain's CDR3 is CASSRGGYNEQFF. The CDR3 nucleotides are TGTGCCAGTAGTAGAGGGGGCTACAATGAGCAGTTCTTC. Full variable domain (rest looked up from reference TRBV19 and TRBJ2-1): DGGITQSPKYLFRKEGQNVTLSCEQNLNHDAMYWYRQDPGQGLRLIYYSQIVNDFQKGDIAEGYSVSREKKESFPLTVTSAQKNPTAFYLCASSRGGYNEQFFGPGTRLTVL.

This chain connects TRBV24-1 to TRBJ2-1; 9 bases are a match to TRBD2. The V segment lost 1 base and the J segment 9 bases; nucleotides outside the gene matches: 9. The CDR3 loop spans 16 amino acids. The germline V gene encodes CDR1 KGHDR and CDR2 SFDVKD. CDR3 residues: CATSDFPGGGGAEQFF. The CDR3 DNA is TGTGCCACCAGTGATTTCCCCGGTGGCGGGGGGGCTGAGCAGTTCTTC.

The chain joins TRBV4-1 to TRBJ1-1; D may be TRBD1 (6 bases). CDR3 length equals 15 residues. Germline-derived CDR1 and CDR2 are MGHRA and YSYEKL. V lost 4 bases and J 1 base, leaving 13 bases between the germline ends. The CDR3 sequence: CASSLGQGQNTEAFF. Written as DNA, the CDR3 is TGCGCCAGCAGCCTAGGGCAGGGGCAGAACACTGAAGCTTTCTTT.

The genes are TRBV19 and TRBJ2-2, with 12 positions matching TRBD2. The CDR3 covers 17 residues. CDR1 and CDR2 (germline): LNHDA, SQIVND (reference sequence). V lost 1 base to trimming and J lost 4 bases; unmatched junction nucleotides: 4. CDR3 in DNA: TGTGCCAGTAGTATAGGAGGACTAGCGGGGACCACCGGGGAGCTGTTTTTT. It specifies CASSIGGLAGTTGELFF.

The rearrangement joins TRBV5-1 to TRBJ1-2; TRBD1 might be the D (6 bases). CDR1 is SGHRS and CDR2 is YFSETQ in the germline V gene. The CDR3 has 12 amino acids. V lost 4 bases to trimming and J lost 5 bases, with 9 bases between them. The DNA of the CDR3 is TGCGCCAGCAGCGACAGGTCTTATGGCTACACCTTC. Translation: CASSDRSYGYTF.

V and J are TRBV30 and TRBJ1-2; a possible D gene is TRBD1 (5 bases). Germline CDR1 GTSNPN, CDR2 SVGIG (reference sequence). Trimming took 0 bases from V and 1 from J, leaving 6 bases between them. The CDR3 is 13 residues long. For the CDR3, the DNA is TGTGCCTGGAGTGTAGGGGTTAACTATGGCTACACCTTC. It yields the protein CAWSVGVNYGYTF.